Given below is one T cell receptor (beta chain) in context. The data belong to a study of blood T cell repertoires in COVID-19. As for the study in general: Acute and convalescent COVID-19 specimens originated in the United States, Italy and Spain. PBMCs, B-cell-depleted T cells, or T cells provided the cDNA or gDNA that made up the material.

CDR1 SGHRS and CDR2 YFSETQ come from the germline V gene. V was trimmed by 4 bases and J by 5 bases, leaving 10 bases between them. The CDR3 covers 13 residues. The table came from immunoSEQ multiplex PCR; TCRdb's copy has only in-frame clones and leaves some out. The table shows 650,000 to 800,000 clones, with approximately 90% occurring only once. The sequenced sample was peripheral blood. This rearrangement joins TRBV5-1 to TRBJ2-1; D may be TRBD2 (6 bases). The clonotype was recovered from a woman younger than 30 with acute or convalescent COVID-19. CDR3 residues: CASSLGTHNEQFF. The CDR3 DNA follows: TGCGCCAGCAGCCTTGGGACTCACAATGAGCAGTTCTTC.